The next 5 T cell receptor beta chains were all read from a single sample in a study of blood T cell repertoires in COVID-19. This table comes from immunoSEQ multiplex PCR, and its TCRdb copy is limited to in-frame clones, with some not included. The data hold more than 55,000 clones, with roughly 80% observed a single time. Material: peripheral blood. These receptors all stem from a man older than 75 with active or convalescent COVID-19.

The CDR3 region has the DNA TGTGCAAGTCGCTTAGTGGGGAAGTTACGACTAGCGGGCCATGAGCAGTTCTTC. Translation: CASRLVGKLRLAGHEQFF. The chain joins TRBV12-2 to TRBJ2-1; the D call in the table, TRBD2, was not verified against the DNA. TRBV12-2 is listed as a pseudogene. The CDR3 loop spans 18 amino acids.

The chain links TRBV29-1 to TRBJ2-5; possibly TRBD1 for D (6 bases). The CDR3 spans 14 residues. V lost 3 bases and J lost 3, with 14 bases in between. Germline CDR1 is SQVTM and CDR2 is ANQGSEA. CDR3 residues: CSVDRGAGEETQYF. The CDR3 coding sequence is TGCAGCGTTGACCGTGGGGCAGGGGAAGAGACCCAGTACTTC.

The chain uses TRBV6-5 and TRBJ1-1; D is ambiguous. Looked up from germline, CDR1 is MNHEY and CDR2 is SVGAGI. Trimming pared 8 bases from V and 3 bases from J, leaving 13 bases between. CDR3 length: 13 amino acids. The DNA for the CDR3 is TGTGCCAGCGGGAGGGTAGGAGACACTGAAGCTTTCTTT. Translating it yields CASGRVGDTEAFF.

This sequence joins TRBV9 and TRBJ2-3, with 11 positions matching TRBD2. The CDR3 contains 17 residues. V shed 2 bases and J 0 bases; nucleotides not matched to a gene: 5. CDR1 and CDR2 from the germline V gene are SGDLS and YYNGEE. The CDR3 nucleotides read TGTGCCAGCAGCGTCGCTAGCGGGGGGCAGAGCACAGATACGCAGTATTTT. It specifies CASSVASGGQSTDTQYF.

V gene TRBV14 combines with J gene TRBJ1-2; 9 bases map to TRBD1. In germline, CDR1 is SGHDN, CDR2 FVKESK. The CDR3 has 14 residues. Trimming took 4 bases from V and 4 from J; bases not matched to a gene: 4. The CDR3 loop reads CASSPRQGGYGYTF. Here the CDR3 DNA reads TGTGCCAGCAGCCCCCGACAGGGGGGCTATGGCTACACCTTC.